Reported below is one T cell receptor beta chain. Its antigen is as yet unknown. This entry comes from a study of cytomegalovirus exposure and HLA in healthy donors. Study-wide results and limits: Previously analyzed data showed that most TCR beta V segments were productive at a frequency of about 87% or about 30%.

The PCR used 60 Vbeta and 13 Jbeta primers. Libraries were prepared by immunoSEQ multiplex PCR; TCRdb keeps only in-frame clonotypes and omits some of them. The sample carries 30,000 to 35,000 clones, approximately 67% recorded once. The CDR3 has 14 amino acids. Germline-derived CDR1 and CDR2 are SNHLY and FYNNEI. The trim removed 2 bases at V and 4 bases at J, leaving 3 bases unmatched. V is TRBV2 and J is TRBJ2-7; 9 bases agree with TRBD1. Sequencing used PBMCs. The sequence came from a man aged 40-55 years in good health and CMV-seropositive. CDR3 in amino acids: CASSERTGDYEQYF. The CDR3, as DNA: TGTGCCAGCAGTGAAAGGACAGGGGATTACGAGCAGTACTTC.